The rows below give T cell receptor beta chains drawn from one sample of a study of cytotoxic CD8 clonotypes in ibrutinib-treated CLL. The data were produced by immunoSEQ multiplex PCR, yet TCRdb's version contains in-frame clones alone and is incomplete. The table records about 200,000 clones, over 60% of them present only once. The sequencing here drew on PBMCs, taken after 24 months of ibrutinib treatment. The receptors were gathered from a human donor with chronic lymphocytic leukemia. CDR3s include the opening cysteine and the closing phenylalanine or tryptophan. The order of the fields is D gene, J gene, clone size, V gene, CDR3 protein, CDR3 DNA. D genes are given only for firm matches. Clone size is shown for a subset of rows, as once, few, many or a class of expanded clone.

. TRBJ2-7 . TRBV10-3 CATSIEAQQYF TGTGCCACCTCAATCGAGGCTCAGCAGTACTTC
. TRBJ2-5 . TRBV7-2 CASTGVGETQYF TGTGCCAGCACCGGGGTAGGTGAGACCCAGTACTTC
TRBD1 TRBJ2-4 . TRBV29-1 CSVGQGMAKNIQYF TGCAGCGTGGGACAGGGGATGGCCAAAAACATTCAGTACTTC
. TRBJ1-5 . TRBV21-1 CASSARQGMGRNQPQHF TGTGCCAGCAGCGCCCGACAGGGCATGGGGCGCAATCAGCCCCAGCATTTT
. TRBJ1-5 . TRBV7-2 CASSLMDNLGNQPQHF TGTGCCAGCAGCTTAATGGACAATTTGGGCAATCAGCCCCAGCATTTT
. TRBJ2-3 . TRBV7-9 CASSLAAGADTQYF TGTGCCAGCAGCTTAGCGGCAGGGGCTGATACGCAGTATTTT
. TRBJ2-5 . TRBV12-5 CASGLATTEETQYF TGTGCTAGTGGTTTGGCGACGACAGAAGAGACCCAGTACTTC
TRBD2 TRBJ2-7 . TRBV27 CASSPPGLAGSSYEQYF TGTGCCAGCTCCCCCCCGGGACTAGCGGGGAGCTCCTACGAGCAGTACTTC
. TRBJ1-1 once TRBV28 CASSFQGWNTEAFF TGTGCCAGCAGTTTTCAGGGTTGGAACACTGAAGCTTTCTTT
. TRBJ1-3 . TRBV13 CASSLQGNSGNTIYF TGTGCCAGCAGCTTACAGGGGAACTCTGGAAACACCATATATTTT
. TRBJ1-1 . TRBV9 CASSVGRGTTTEAFF TGTGCCAGCAGCGTAGGGAGGGGGACTACCACTGAAGCTTTCTTT
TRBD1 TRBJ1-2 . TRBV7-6 CASSPPGGLLDF TGTGCCAGCAGCCCCCCAGGGGGCCTCTTGGACTTC
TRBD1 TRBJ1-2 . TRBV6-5 CASSYVGGEGYTF TGTGCCAGCAGCTACGTAGGGGGCGAGGGCTACACCTTC
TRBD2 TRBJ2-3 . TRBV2 CASRKTSGTSDTQYF TGTGCCAGCAGGAAAACTAGCGGGACGTCAGATACGCAGTATTTT
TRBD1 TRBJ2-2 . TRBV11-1 CASSSDRARTGELFF TGTGCCAGCAGCTCCGACAGGGCCCGCACCGGGGAGCTGTTTTTT
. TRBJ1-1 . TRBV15 CATSRDTGEIWNTEAFF TGTGCCACCAGCAGAGATACTGGTGAGATTTGGAACACTGAAGCTTTCTTT
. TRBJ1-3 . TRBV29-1 CSVRESGNTIYF TGCAGCGTCAGGGAATCTGGAAACACCATATATTTT
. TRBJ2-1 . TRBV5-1 CASSLAGYSEQFF TGCGCCAGCAGCTTGGCGGGTTATAGTGAGCAGTTCTTC